The 25 T cell receptor beta chains below come from one sample, sequenced in a study of identical twins. TCRdb called the 5' RACE reads again in MiXCR, with one record for every CDR3 protein. Among about 720,000 distinct CDR3 sequences, approximately 9% were seen once, and the ten largest hold approximately 0.96%. In addition, the sample was reused for a study of yellow fever vaccine responses in identical twins.

Specimen: PBMCs. These receptors originate from a woman aged 18-35 years in good health.

In this sample, this clonotype turned up a few times. The chain links TRBV5-1 to TRBJ1-4; D is undetermined. The germline V gene encodes CDR1 SGHRS and CDR2 YFSETQ. V lost 0 bases and J lost 7, with 13 bases in between. The CDR3 spans 15 residues. The CDR3 DNA reads as TGCGCCAGCAGCTTGGCCGACCAAATCGGTGAAAAACTGTTTTTT. Its protein is CASSLADQIGEKLFF.

This clonotype has more than one count but fewer than ten. V is TRBV28 and J is TRBJ2-3; the D gene is possibly TRBD2 (5 bases). Germline V CDR1 and CDR2: MDHEN, SYDVKM. Trimming stripped 7 bases from V and 2 bases from J, with 16 bases between. The CDR3 consists of 15 residues. Here the CDR3 reads CASIPADYHTDTQYF. Written as DNA, the CDR3 is TGTGCCAGCATTCCGGCCGACTACCACACAGATACGCAGTATTTT.

There are a few counts of this clonotype. V and J are TRBV11-2 and TRBJ2-1; 9 bases map to TRBD1. The germline gives CDR1 SGHAT, CDR2 FQNNGV. V was pared by 2 bases and J by 9 bases, with 14 bases of the junction left unmatched. The CDR3 contains 17 residues. The CDR3 here is CASSLRDPGTGIREQFF. In DNA form, the CDR3 reads TGTGCCAGCAGCTTAAGGGACCCTGGGACAGGGATACGTGAGCAGTTCTTC.

The V and J genes are TRBV15 and TRBJ1-4; D remains unclear. The CDR3 is made up of 9 amino acids. Germline values: CDR1 LNHNV, CDR2 YYDKDF (reference sequence). Deletions cut 10 bases from V and 8 bases from J, with 5 bases between. The CDR3 sequence: CAKSEKLFF. The CDR3 DNA is TGTGCCAAATCCGAAAAACTGTTTTTT.

The chain has TRBV24-1 and TRBJ2-5, with D perhaps TRBD2 (6 bases). This CDR3 has 15 amino acids. V lost 0 bases and J lost 5, with 12 bases in between. Germline V gene data show CDR1 as KGHDR and CDR2 as SFDVKD. CDR3 in DNA: TGTGCCACCAGTGATTTGTTTTGGGGGGAGGAGACCCAGTACTTC. Residues: CATSDLFWGEETQYF.

In its sample, this clonotype was seen a few times. The chain couples TRBV12-3 or TRBV12-4 to TRBJ2-1; 12 positions match TRBD2. V dropped 5 bases and J dropped 6; count of bases not matched to a gene: 8. The length of the CDR3 is 16 residues. CDR3 sequence: CASSPGLAGVFNEQFF. The CDR3 DNA sequence: TGTGCCAGCAGTCCGGGACTAGCGGGCGTATTCAATGAGCAGTTCTTC.

This chain uses TRBV12-3 or TRBV12-4 with TRBJ2-2, with D possibly TRBD2 on 5 matching bases. This CDR3 is 19 amino acids long. Trimming stripped 3 bases from V and 4 bases from J, with 24 bases between. In nucleotides, the CDR3 is TGTGCCAGCAGTTTTAACGGAGTCAGTCAGAGGGCGTTCACCGGGGAGCTGTTTTTT. This sequence encodes CASSFNGVSQRAFTGELFF.

V is TRBV29-1 and J is TRBJ1-4, with a possible D match to TRBD1 (5 bases). Trimming cost V 4 bases and J 3 bases, with 6 bases left between them. Germline CDR1 SQVTM, CDR2 ANQGSEA. The CDR3 extends over 12 amino acids. The CDR3 DNA reads TGCAGCGTTGCGACAGCTAATGAAAAACTGTTTTTT. It yields the protein CSVATANEKLFF.

The rearrangement joins TRBV30 to TRBJ2-3, with D possibly matching TRBD2 (5 bases). The CDR3 contains 13 residues. Trimming left V 4 bases short and J 5 bases short, with 13 bases between. Germline loops: CDR1 GTSNPN, CDR2 SVGIG (reference sequence). In nucleotides, the CDR3 is TGTGCCTGGAAGGGTTCTAGCCGAGATACGCAGTATTTT. Translation: CAWKGSSRDTQYF.

This sequence joins TRBV28 and TRBJ1-5, with 10 positions matching TRBD1. This CDR3 region has 18 residues. V was clipped by 5 bases and J by 5 bases; unmatched bases: 15. CDR1 MDHEN and CDR2 SYDVKM come from the germline V gene. The CDR3 DNA follows: TGTGCCAGCAGTCCCGGGACAGGGGCCACATACCCCGATCAGCCCCAGCATTTT. It yields the protein CASSPGTGATYPDQPQHF.

This clonotype was seen a few times. The gene calls are TRBV7-9 and TRBJ1-2; 7 bases are shared with TRBD1. The V gene end was trimmed by 3 bases and the J gene end by 6 bases; junction bases not matched to a gene: 4. This CDR3 comprises 13 residues. CDR1 is SEHNR and CDR2 is FQNEAQ in the germline V gene (reference sequence). As DNA, the CDR3 is TGTGCCAGCAGCTTGGGACAGATCCATGGCTACACCTTC. Its protein product is CASSLGQIHGYTF.

The chain employs TRBV14 and TRBJ2-7; D gene ambiguous. V lost 4 bases and J 1 base, leaving 8 bases between the germline ends. The CDR3 spans 13 residues. Looked up from germline, CDR1 is SGHDN and CDR2 is FVKESK. DNA of the CDR3: TGTGCCAGCAGCCGTGTCTTGTCCTACGAGCAGTACTTC. This codes for CASSRVLSYEQYF. The complete variable domain, with remaining parts taken from reference TRBV14 and TRBJ2-7, reads EAGVTQFPSHSVIEKGQTVTLRCDPISGHDNLYWYRRVMGKEIKFLLHFVKESKQDESGMPNNRFLAERTGGTYSTLKVQPAELEDSGVYFCASSRVLSYEQYFGPGTRLTVT.

This clonotype was seen repeatedly, ten times or more. The gene calls are TRBV15 and TRBJ2-1, with TRBD2 identical over 10 bases. CDR1 and CDR2 from the germline V gene are LNHNV and YYDKDF (reference sequence). The CDR3 covers 16 residues. The trim removed 0 bases at V and 5 bases at J, leaving 4 bases unmatched. The CDR3 DNA reads TGTGCCACCAGCAGAGAAGGAGGACTAGCGGACAATGAGCAGTTCTTC. It codes for CATSREGGLADNEQFF.

This chain links TRBV28 with TRBJ1-1; D might be TRBD1 (6 bases). Germline V lookup: CDR1 MDHEN, CDR2 SYDVKM. The CDR3 runs to 15 residues. V was clipped by 3 bases and J by 2 bases, with 13 bases between them. The CDR3 DNA is TGTGCCAGCAGTTTTCAGGGGTCCCCCAACACTGAAGCTTTCTTT. It codes for CASSFQGSPNTEAFF.

This clonotype was picked up a small number of times. CDR3 region: CSATGGETQYF. The DNA for the CDR3 is TGCAGTGCTACTGGAGGAGAGACCCAGTACTTC. The chain links TRBV20-1 to TRBJ2-5; a weak D match, TRBD2 (5 bases). The germline V and J ends were trimmed by 4 bases and 4 bases, with 7 bases remaining between them. The CDR3 totals 11 residues. Per germline, CDR1 DFQATT and CDR2 SNEGSKA (reference sequence).

The rearrangement joins TRBV7-2 to TRBJ2-3; D uncertain. From germline, CDR1 is SGHTA and CDR2 FQGNSA. V was trimmed by 1 base and J by 3 bases, leaving 11 bases between them. The length of the CDR3 is 15 residues. The CDR3 region is CASSLVLVGTDTQYF. In DNA form, the CDR3 reads TGTGCCAGCAGCTTAGTCCTAGTGGGTACAGATACGCAGTATTTT.

This clonotype was observed at least ten times. The rearrangement links TRBV6-5 to TRBJ1-5, with TRBD1 matching over 10 bases. CDR1 MNHEY and CDR2 SVGAGI come from the germline V gene. The CDR3 extends over 16 amino acids. Losses at the gene ends were 2 bases for V and 2 bases for J; bases not matched to a gene: 3. In nucleotides, the CDR3 is TGTGCCAGCAGTTACCGAGGGACAGGGGGCAATCAGCCCCAGCATTTT. It translates to CASSYRGTGGNQPQHF.

This clonotype was counted at least ten times. This chain connects TRBV2 to TRBJ2-5; the D is unclear. V gave up 6 bases and J gave up 5 bases, with 10 bases separating them. The length of the CDR3 is 12 residues. Germline CDR1 reads SNHLY; CDR2 reads FYNNEI. CDR3: CASRVVAETQYF. CDR3 nucleotides: TGTGCCAGCAGGGTGGTGGCGGAGACCCAGTACTTC.

This chain links TRBV10-3 with TRBJ2-3; D is uncertain. CDR1 is ENHRY and CDR2 is SYGVKD in the germline V gene. The CDR3 covers 13 residues. Trimming left V 2 bases short and J 7 bases short, with 10 bases between. The CDR3 nucleotides read TGTGCCATCAGTGAGCCCGGGCATAATACGCAGTATTTT. It yields the protein CAISEPGHNTQYF.

The J gene is TRBJ1-2, the V gene TRBV5-5, with D tentatively TRBD1 (6 bases). Trimming took 4 bases from V and 2 from J, leaving 15 bases between them. This CDR3 is 15 amino acids long. Germline V lookup: CDR1 SGHKS, CDR2 YYEKEE (reference sequence). The CDR3 nucleotides read TGTGCCAGCAGCCCGATGCCCGGGGGCAACTATGGCTACACCTTC. This translates into CASSPMPGGNYGYTF.

This clonotype was recorded a few times. This sequence joins TRBV30 and TRBJ2-1; the match to TRBD2 covers 7 bases. J lost 9 bases, V lost 4 bases, and 6 bases had no gene match. CDR1 is GTSNPN, CDR2 SVGIG, per germline (reference sequence). CDR3 size: 12 residues. Written as DNA, the CDR3 is TGTGCCTGGACCTTACCGGGGGGTGAGCAGTTCTTC. It yields the protein CAWTLPGGEQFF.

The gene calls are TRBV27 and TRBJ2-1; 10 positions agree with TRBD2. Germline V gene lookup returns CDR1 MNHEY and CDR2 SMNVEV (reference sequence). CDR3 length equals 16 residues. J gave up 9 bases and V 5 bases, and 13 bases lay outside the gene matches. For the CDR3, the DNA is TGTGCCAGCAGTCTTCAAGCGGGAGGGCCGGAAGGTGAGCAGTTCTTC. The encoded protein is CASSLQAGGPEGEQFF.

This clonotype was observed a handful of times. V and J are TRBV7-2 and TRBJ2-7, with TRBD2 matching over 8 bases. Germline CDR1 reads SGHTA; CDR2 reads FQGNSA. CDR3 length: 16 amino acids. With 4 bases clipped from V and 6 bases from J, the junction kept 14 bases outside the gene matches. CDR3 sequence reads: CASSSSRAGGPAEQYF. The CDR3 DNA is TGTGCCAGCAGCTCAAGCAGGGCGGGAGGTCCGGCCGAGCAGTACTTC.

This clonotype was seen only a few times. The V call is TRBV10-3, the J call TRBJ2-3; 9 bases map to TRBD2. The CDR3 covers 17 residues. Germline lookup yields CDR1 ENHRY and CDR2 SYGVKD. J gave up 0 bases and V 0 bases, and 4 bases lay outside the gene matches. In DNA form, the CDR3 reads TGTGCCATCAGTGAGTCGGCGGGGGGGCTTAGCACAGATACGCAGTATTTT. Translation gives CAISESAGGLSTDTQYF.

This clonotype was observed many times. The genes are TRBV5-1 and TRBJ2-4; D is unresolved. The CDR3 has 11 residues. V lost 6 bases to trimming and J lost 6 bases, with 7 bases between them. CDR1 and CDR2 (germline): SGHRS, YFSETQ. DNA of the CDR3: TGCGCCAGCAATGACGGAAACATTCAGTACTTC. Protein product: CASNDGNIQYF.